This TCR beta chain was sequenced for a study of cytotoxic CD8 clonotypes in ibrutinib-treated CLL. Study-level background: After a median of almost 70 months, roughly 15 patients stayed remitted and 12 progressed; responses had been partial in approximately 24 and complete in 2. General study findings and limits: The times at which samples were taken varied between sustained-remission and progressing patients. Increased clonality at ibrutinib response gave way to a return toward baseline at progression.

Trimming removed 0 bases from V and 7 bases from J, with 10 bases in between. Germline values: CDR1 KGHSH, CDR2 LQKENI. The CDR3 is made up of 13 amino acids. This clone came up once. Its matching antigen is unknown. Produced via immunoSEQ multiplex PCR; TCRdb's table is partial and in-frame only. Counted here are approximately 280,000 clones, 70% to 80% occurring once; the ten biggest clones make up about 5.3%. The material was PBMCs, obtained at disease progression, from a patient treated with ibrutinib. The rearrangement joins TRBV18 to TRBJ2-7; possibly TRBD1 for D (5 bases). This receptor was identified in a human donor with chronic lymphocytic leukemia. CDR3 protein: CASSPPWAGEQYF. CDR3 DNA: TGTGCCAGCTCACCACCCTGGGCAGGGGAGCAGTACTTC.